This T cell receptor beta chain was identified in a study of siplizumab effects on memory and regulatory T cells. Worth noting for this clone: Its antigen is currently unknown.

The CDR3 has 15 residues. J was trimmed by 5 bases and V by 3 bases; bases with no gene match: 5. Germline V gene data show CDR1 as LNHDA and CDR2 as SQIVND (reference sequence). Method: immunoSEQ multiplex PCR; TCRdb's copy keeps in-frame clones and lacks some. Here the sample spans around 100,000 clones, around nine tenths being singletons. Study results and caveats: Siplizumab produced a significant drop in alloreactive sequences attributable to unstimulated CD4+ memory cells. Major contributors to the alloresponse seemed to be naive T cells, which also appeared more diverse than memory cells. Alloreactive clones mapping to unstimulated subsets formed only a minor fraction.

Sequencing used non-Treg CD4+ T cells sorted from blood. The chain joins TRBV19 to TRBJ2-3; 10 nucleotides match TRBD2. This TCR was recovered from a human donor in good health. CDR3 nucleotides: TGTGCCAGTAGTATTCCTAGCGGGAGAGGAGATACGCAGTATTTT. Its translation: CASSIPSGRGDTQYF.